Shown below are 19 T cell receptor beta chains from a single sample sequenced in a study of control samples from healthy donors and cancer patients. Using immunoSEQ multiplex PCR, the repertoire was profiled, and TCRdb retains in-frame clones only, with some absent. This sample carries under 30,000 clones, about 85% of them seen once, and the ten largest clones take approximately 3.6%. Sequencing was performed on formalin-fixed, paraffin-embedded tissue. Receptors were obtained from a female donor with melanoma.

This clone showed up just a few times. The chain recombines TRBV27 with TRBJ1-1; a possible D gene is TRBD1 (6 bases). Per germline, CDR1 MNHEY and CDR2 SMNVEV (reference sequence). This CDR3 has 14 residues. V lost 6 bases to trimming and J lost 8 bases, with 19 bases between them. CDR3 loop: CASRRLGQTSEAFF. The CDR3 bases are TGTGCCAGCAGGAGATTAGGACAGACTTCGGAAGCTTTCTTT.

V and J are TRBV7-9 and TRBJ2-3; possibly TRBD1 or TRBD2 for D (5 bases each). Germline V gene sequence: CDR1 SEHNR, CDR2 FQNEAQ (reference sequence). The V and J ends lost 1 base and 2 bases respectively, with 13 bases between them. This CDR3 spans 16 amino acids. Here the CDR3 DNA reads TGTGCCAGCAGCTTAGGAGGGACCGGGAACACAGATACGCAGTATTTT. This sequence encodes CASSLGGTGNTDTQYF.

The chain combines TRBV5-1 with TRBJ2-1; 7 bases agree with TRBD2. V shed 0 bases and J 8 bases; nucleotides not matched to a gene: 17. The length of the CDR3 is 18 residues. Germline-derived CDR1 and CDR2 are SGHRS and YFSETQ. The CDR3 loop reads CASSLVSPSGLTFDEQFF. CDR3 nucleotides: TGCGCCAGCAGCTTGGTTAGTCCTAGCGGATTAACCTTTGATGAGCAGTTCTTC.

V usage is TRBV18 and J usage is TRBJ1-1; D is uncertain. V lost 3 bases to trimming and J lost 3 bases, with 8 bases between them. CDR1 is KGHSH, CDR2 LQKENI, per germline. This CDR3 is 13 amino acids long. CDR3 residues: CASSPMRDTEAFF. Here the CDR3 DNA reads TGTGCCAGCTCACCGATGAGAGACACTGAAGCTTTCTTT.

The CDR3 DNA sequence: TGTGCCAGTAGTGTCAGCCCGGATGTGCAGTACTTC. Protein: CASSVSPDVQYF. This rearrangement joins TRBV19 to TRBJ2-7; no reliable D call. The CDR3 is made up of 12 amino acids. V was trimmed by 5 bases and J by 9 bases, leaving 14 bases between them. Germline V gene data show CDR1 as LNHDA and CDR2 as SQIVND (reference sequence).

As to this clone: Other DNA sequences in this sample translate to the same CDR3. The V gene is TRBV19, the J gene TRBJ2-2; 7 bases are a match to TRBD1. The trim removed 1 base at V and 0 bases at J, leaving 2 bases unmatched. The germline gives CDR1 LNHDA, CDR2 SQIVND (reference sequence). The CDR3 extends over 16 amino acids. The CDR3: CASSIGGTANTGELFF. The DNA for the CDR3 is TGTGCCAGTAGTATAGGAGGGACAGCGAACACCGGGGAGCTGTTTTTT.

This clone was counted a few times. CDR3 sequence reads: CASSWDPSSYNEQFF. The CDR3 DNA is TGTGCCAGCAGTTGGGACCCTAGCTCCTACAATGAGCAGTTCTTC. The gene calls are TRBV5-4 and TRBJ2-1, with D perhaps TRBD1 or TRBD2 (5 bases each). CDR3 size: 15 residues. Germline loops: CDR1 SGHNT, CDR2 YYREEE (reference sequence). Trimming left V 5 bases short and J 0 bases short, with 12 bases between.

V is TRBV7-2 and J is TRBJ1-3, with 7 positions matching TRBD1. The junction had 6 bases not matched to a gene; V was cut back by 5 bases and J by 2 bases. The CDR3 length is 15 residues. Looked up from germline, CDR1 is SGHTA and CDR2 is FQGNSA. The CDR3 DNA reads as TGTGCCAGCAGCATCACAGGGGTTACTGGAAACACCATATATTTT. Its protein is CASSITGVTGNTIYF.

This chain links TRBV10-3 with TRBJ2-1; TRBD1 matches at 8 bases. From germline, CDR1 is ENHRY and CDR2 SYGVKD. The CDR3 is made up of 18 amino acids. J gave up 0 bases and V 6 bases, and 13 bases lay outside the gene matches. The CDR3 spells CAIRGPGTGRFSYNEQFF. CDR3 sequence (DNA): TGTGCCATCAGGGGACCCGGGACAGGACGATTCTCCTACAATGAGCAGTTCTTC.

This chain joins TRBV6-5 and TRBJ2-7; no definite D call. The germline V gene encodes CDR1 MNHEY and CDR2 SVGAGI. The CDR3 extends over 14 amino acids. V lost 2 bases and J lost 2, with 10 bases in between. The CDR3 DNA is TGTGCCAGCAGTTACAGGGAAATCCCCTACGAGCAGTACTTC. Translating it yields CASSYREIPYEQYF.

The rearrangement links TRBV18 to TRBJ1-3, with D maybe TRBD1 (5 bases). Germline V gives CDR1 KGHSH, CDR2 LQKENI. The CDR3 loop spans 16 amino acids. V lost 5 bases and J lost 0, with 14 bases in between. CDR3 bases: TGTGCCAGCTCATCGGGACTGCTTATCTCTGGAAACACCATATATTTT. Translated, it gives CASSSGLLISGNTIYF.

V and J are TRBV2 and TRBJ1-3; D ambiguous. Between the trimmed V and J ends, which lost 1 base and 1 base, there was a span of 8 bases. Germline values: CDR1 SNHLY, CDR2 FYNNEI. The CDR3 extends over 15 amino acids. As DNA, the CDR3 is TGTGCCAGCAGTGAAGGCGGGATATCTGGAAACACCATATATTTT. Protein sequence: CASSEGGISGNTIYF.

The chain uses TRBV6-4 and TRBJ2-3; 8 nucleotides match TRBD2. This CDR3 comprises 18 residues. The ends lost 2 bases at V and 4 bases at J; junction bases unmatched: 14. In germline, CDR1 is MRHNA, CDR2 SNTAGT. The CDR3 DNA sequence: TGTGCCAGCAGTGACCCCCCAACTAGCGGACTAGCAGCAGATACGCAGTATTTT. It codes for CASSDPPTSGLAADTQYF.

This rearrangement joins TRBV2 to TRBJ2-5; D possibly corresponds to TRBD1 (6 bases). Germline V gene data show CDR1 as SNHLY and CDR2 as FYNNEI. CDR3 size: 14 residues. The germline V and J ends were trimmed by 8 bases and 1 base, with 14 bases remaining between them. The CDR3 loop reads CASGRDKVQETQYF. The CDR3 DNA reads as TGTGCCAGCGGCCGGGACAAGGTCCAAGAGACCCAGTACTTC. Together with reference TRBV2 and TRBJ2-5, the CDR3 gives the full variable domain: EPEVTQTPSHQVTQMGQEVILRCVPISNHLYFYWYRQILGQKVEFLVSFYNNEISEKSEIFDDQFSVERPDGSNFTLKIRSTKLEDSAMYFCASGRDKVQETQYFGPGTRLLVL.

The rearrangement uses TRBV6-1 and TRBJ2-7, with 11 bases aligning to TRBD2. V dropped 0 bases and J dropped 2; count of bases not matched to a gene: 0. CDR1 and CDR2 (germline): MNHNS, SASEGT. The CDR3 consists of 15 residues. This CDR3 reads CASSEASGRAYEQYF. CDR3 sequence (DNA): TGTGCCAGCAGTGAAGCTAGCGGGAGGGCCTACGAGCAGTACTTC.

The chain links TRBV7-2 to TRBJ1-5; tentatively, D is TRBD1 (5 bases). The CDR3 sequence is 13 residues long. With 8 bases removed from V and 5 bases from J, the gap between germline ends came to 13 bases. Germline-derived CDR1 and CDR2 are SGHTA and FQGNSA. The CDR3 DNA follows: TGTGCCAGCGGCCAGGGTTTGGATCAGCCCCAGCATTTT. This encodes CASGQGLDQPQHF.

V is TRBV3-1 (or the pseudogene TRBV3-2) and J is TRBJ2-3; TRBD2 matches 9 bases. Trimming at V came to 5 bases and at J to 6 bases, leaving 12 bases not matched to a gene. This CDR3 region has 16 residues. Germline values: CDR1 LGHDT, CDR2 YNNKEL (reference sequence). Here the CDR3 reads CASSFLAAGGSDTQYF. The CDR3 DNA is TGTGCCAGCAGCTTCCTAGCCGCGGGAGGGTCGGATACGCAGTATTTT.

This sequence joins TRBV19 and TRBJ2-1, with D possibly matching TRBD1 (5 bases). Trimming took 3 bases from V and 3 from J, leaving 6 bases between them. The germline CDR1 and CDR2 sequences are LNHDA and SQIVND (reference sequence). This CDR3 has 13 residues. This CDR3 is CASSIQGYNEQFF. CDR3 DNA sequence: TGTGCCAGTAGTATCCAGGGCTACAATGAGCAGTTCTTC.

The rearrangement joins TRBV7-9 to TRBJ1-4; D is undetermined. Trimming shortened V by 1 base and J by 6 bases, and 12 bases separated the two germline ends. Germline V gene data show CDR1 as SEHNR and CDR2 as FQNEAQ (reference sequence). The CDR3 sequence is 15 residues long. This CDR3 is CASSLEGTAYEKLFF. CDR3 nucleotide sequence: TGTGCCAGCAGCTTAGAGGGCACAGCTTATGAAAAACTGTTTTTT.